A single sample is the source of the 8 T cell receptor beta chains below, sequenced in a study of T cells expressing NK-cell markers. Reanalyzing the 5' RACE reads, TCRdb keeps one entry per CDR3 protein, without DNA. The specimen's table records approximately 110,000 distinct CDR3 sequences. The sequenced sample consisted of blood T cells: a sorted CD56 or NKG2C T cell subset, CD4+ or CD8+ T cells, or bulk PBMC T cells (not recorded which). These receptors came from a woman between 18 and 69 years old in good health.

This CDR3 is CATRPQSSYEQYF. V usage is TRBV19 and J usage is TRBJ2-7. Germline V gives CDR1 LNHDA, CDR2 SQIVND (reference sequence). CDR3 size: 13 residues.

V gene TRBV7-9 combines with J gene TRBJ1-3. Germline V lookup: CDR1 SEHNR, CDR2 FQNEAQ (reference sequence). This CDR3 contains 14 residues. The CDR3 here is CASSWGTSGNTIYF.

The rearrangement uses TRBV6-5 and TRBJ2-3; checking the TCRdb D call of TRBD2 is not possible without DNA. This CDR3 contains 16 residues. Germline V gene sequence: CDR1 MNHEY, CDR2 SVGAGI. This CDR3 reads CASSYTSGRGTDTQYF.

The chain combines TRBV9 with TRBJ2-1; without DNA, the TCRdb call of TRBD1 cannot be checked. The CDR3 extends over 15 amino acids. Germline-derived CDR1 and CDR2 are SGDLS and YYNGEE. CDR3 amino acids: CASSAGPLRSNEQFF. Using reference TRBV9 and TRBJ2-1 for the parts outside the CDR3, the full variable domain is DSGVTQTPKHLITATGQRVTLRCSPRSGDLSVYWYQQSLDQGLQFLIQYYNGEERAKGNILERFSAQQFPDLHSELNLSSLELGDSALYFCASSAGPLRSNEQFFGPGTRLTVL.

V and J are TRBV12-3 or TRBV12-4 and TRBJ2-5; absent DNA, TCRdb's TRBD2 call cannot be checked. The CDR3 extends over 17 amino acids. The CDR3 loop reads CASSSIVLGTSSETQYF.

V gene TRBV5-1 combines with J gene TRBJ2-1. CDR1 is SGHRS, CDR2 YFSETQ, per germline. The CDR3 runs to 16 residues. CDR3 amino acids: CASSLGWGGSDNEQFF.

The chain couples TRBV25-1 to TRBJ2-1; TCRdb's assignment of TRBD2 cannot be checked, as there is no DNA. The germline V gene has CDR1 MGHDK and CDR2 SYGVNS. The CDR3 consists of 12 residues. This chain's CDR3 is CASLAGYNEQFF.

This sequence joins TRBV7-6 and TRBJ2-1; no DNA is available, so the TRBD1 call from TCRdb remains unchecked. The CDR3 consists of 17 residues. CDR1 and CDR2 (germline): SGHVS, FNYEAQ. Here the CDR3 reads CASSLPRGGRVDNEQFF. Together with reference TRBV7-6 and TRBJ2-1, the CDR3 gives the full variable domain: GAGVSQSPRYKVTKRGQDVALRCDPISGHVSLYWYRQALGQGPEFLTYFNYEAQQDKSGLPNDRFSAERPEGSISTLTIQRTEQRDSAMYRCASSLPRGGRVDNEQFFGPGTRLTVL.